This T cell receptor beta chain stems from a study of CD8 T cells in ankylosing spondylitis. General study findings and limits: Several of the motif variants were reported before in synovial fluid and blood from reactive arthritis. A motif of under 10 highly homologous TCR beta variants was seen as apparently characteristic of ankylosing spondylitis blood. Clones tied to disease were said to be significantly enriched in matched ankylosing spondylitis synovial fluid. Disease-linked clones were found to be CD8+ and relatively rare in peripheral blood.

This clonotype appeared a single time. Its antigen remains unknown. In making TCR beta libraries, quantitative 5'-RACE with molecular barcodes was used. TCRdb used MiXCR to reprocess the 5' RACE reads, holding one entry per CDR3 protein. The sample has roughly 700,000 distinct CDR3 sequences, roughly 20% seen once; the top ten hold under 20%. The ends were cut back, 5 bases at V and 4 bases at J, with 6 bases in the middle. The CDR3 extends over 11 amino acids. Germline V gene lookup returns CDR1 MNHEY and CDR2 SVGAGI. The TCR comes from a male donor with ankylosing spondylitis. Sequencing input: blood, either unsorted or a sorted T cell fraction (not recorded which). This chain links TRBV6-5 with TRBJ2-7; D is undetermined. The CDR3 region has the DNA TGTGCCAGCAGTAAAAATTACGAGCAGTACTTC. Translation gives CASSKNYEQYF.